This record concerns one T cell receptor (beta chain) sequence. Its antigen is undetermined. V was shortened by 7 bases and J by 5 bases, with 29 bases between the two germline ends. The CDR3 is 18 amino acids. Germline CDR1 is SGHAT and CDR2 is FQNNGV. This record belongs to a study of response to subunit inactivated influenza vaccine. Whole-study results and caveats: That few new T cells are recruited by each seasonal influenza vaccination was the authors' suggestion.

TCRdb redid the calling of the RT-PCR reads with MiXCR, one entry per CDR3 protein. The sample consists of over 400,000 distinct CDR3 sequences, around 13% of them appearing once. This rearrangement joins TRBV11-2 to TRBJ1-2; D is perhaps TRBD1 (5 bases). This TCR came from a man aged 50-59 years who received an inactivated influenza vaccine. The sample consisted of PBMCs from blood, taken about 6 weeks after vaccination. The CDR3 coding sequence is TGTGCCAGCACCTCTACGGGACTGTCTAGGGGAGCTGGATATGGCTACACCTTC. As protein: CASTSTGLSRGAGYGYTF.